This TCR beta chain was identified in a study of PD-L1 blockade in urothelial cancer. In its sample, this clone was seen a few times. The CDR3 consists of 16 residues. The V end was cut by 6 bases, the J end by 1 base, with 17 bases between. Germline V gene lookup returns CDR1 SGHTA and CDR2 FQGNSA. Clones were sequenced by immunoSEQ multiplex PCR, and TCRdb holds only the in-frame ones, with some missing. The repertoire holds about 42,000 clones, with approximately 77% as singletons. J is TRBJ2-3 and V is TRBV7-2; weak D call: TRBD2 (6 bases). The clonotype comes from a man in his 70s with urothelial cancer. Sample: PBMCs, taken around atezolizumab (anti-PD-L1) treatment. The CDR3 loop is CASSSETGERTDTQYF. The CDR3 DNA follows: TGTGCCAGCAGTTCAGAGACGGGAGAACGCACAGATACGCAGTATTTT.